This T cell receptor beta chain was recorded in a study of shared clonotypes between healthy human individuals. V dropped 3 bases and J dropped 6; count of bases not matched to a gene: 6. The CDR3 extends over 14 amino acids. CDR1 is SGHRS, CDR2 YFSETQ, per germline. In the CD4+ fraction, cells were divided into CD45RA+ naive and CD45RA-negative memory subsets. Deep level was the assay's run setting. Source study methods: ImmunoSEQ gave junction-only sequences without quality scores, so filtering differed. The repertoire was sequenced with immunoSEQ multiplex PCR; TCRdb's copy has only in-frame clones and lacks some. The DNA gave D and trimming, while V, J and clone size come from that table. The sample has approximately 1,000,000 clones; 70% to 80% are singletons.

This rearrangement joins TRBV5-1 to TRBJ1-5; 7 nucleotides agree with TRBD1. The sequence derives from a man younger than 35 in good health. Some clones in this sample may be carry-over from other donors' samples. Sequences were obtained from memory CD4+ T cells from PBMCs. Regarding subset: CD45RA-negative fraction. CDR3 DNA sequence: TGCGCCAGCAGCTCTACGACAGGGACTCAGCCCCAGCATTTT. Its translation is CASSSTTGTQPQHF. The entire variable domain, with the rest obtained from reference TRBV5-1 and TRBJ1-5, is as follows: KAGVTQTPRYLIKTRGQQVTLSCSPISGHRSVSWYQQTPGQGLQFLFEYFSETQRNKGNFPGRFSGRQFSNSRSEMNVSTLELGDSALYLCASSSTTGTQPQHFGDGTRLSIL.